This entry describes one T cell receptor beta chain. Its matching antigen is unknown. This entry is derived from a study of T cell repertoires in cytomegalovirus infection. At the level of the study: Carrying CMV and the relevant HLA type showed in public TCR beta signatures.

The CDR3 runs 15 residues. Deletions cut 4 bases from V and 0 bases from J, with 10 bases between. Germline CDR1 reads MNHNS; CDR2 reads SASEGT. Overall study findings and caveats: Identification of carriers of CMV plus the relevant HLA was achieved through cumulative public TCR beta family frequency. HLA-C-restricted CMV clonotypes gave the most frequent clonotype in two of eight donors.

TCRdb processed the reads anew with MiXCR; each CDR3 protein has one entry. The sample shows about 85,000 distinct CDR3 sequences, around 49% of them seen only once. This rearrangement joins TRBV6-1 to TRBJ1-3; D is perhaps TRBD1 (5 bases). The receptor was derived from a human donor in good health (CMV status not recorded). Some clones in this sample may be carry-over from other donors' samples. The sequenced sample was CD8+ T cells from cultured PBMCs, obtained from culture after CMV antigen stimulation. The CDR3 DNA sequence: TGTGCCAGCAGTGCGGGGGGAACCTCTGGAAACACCATATATTTT. Protein: CASSAGGTSGNTIYF.